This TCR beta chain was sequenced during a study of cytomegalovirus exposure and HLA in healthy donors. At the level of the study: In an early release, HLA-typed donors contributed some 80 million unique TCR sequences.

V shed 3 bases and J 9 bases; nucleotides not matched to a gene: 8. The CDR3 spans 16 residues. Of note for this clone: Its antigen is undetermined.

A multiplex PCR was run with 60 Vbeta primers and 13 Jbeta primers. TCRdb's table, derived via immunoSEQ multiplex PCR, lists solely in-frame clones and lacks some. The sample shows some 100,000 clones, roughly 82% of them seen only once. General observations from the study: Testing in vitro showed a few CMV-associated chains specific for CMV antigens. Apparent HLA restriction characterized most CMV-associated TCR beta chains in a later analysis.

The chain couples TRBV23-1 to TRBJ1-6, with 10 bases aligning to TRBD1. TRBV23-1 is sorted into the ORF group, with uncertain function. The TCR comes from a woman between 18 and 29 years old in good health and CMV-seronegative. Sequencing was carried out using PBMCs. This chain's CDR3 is CASSHPRQGARSPLHF. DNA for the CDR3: TGCGCCAGCAGTCACCCACGACAGGGGGCTCGTTCACCCCTCCACTTT.